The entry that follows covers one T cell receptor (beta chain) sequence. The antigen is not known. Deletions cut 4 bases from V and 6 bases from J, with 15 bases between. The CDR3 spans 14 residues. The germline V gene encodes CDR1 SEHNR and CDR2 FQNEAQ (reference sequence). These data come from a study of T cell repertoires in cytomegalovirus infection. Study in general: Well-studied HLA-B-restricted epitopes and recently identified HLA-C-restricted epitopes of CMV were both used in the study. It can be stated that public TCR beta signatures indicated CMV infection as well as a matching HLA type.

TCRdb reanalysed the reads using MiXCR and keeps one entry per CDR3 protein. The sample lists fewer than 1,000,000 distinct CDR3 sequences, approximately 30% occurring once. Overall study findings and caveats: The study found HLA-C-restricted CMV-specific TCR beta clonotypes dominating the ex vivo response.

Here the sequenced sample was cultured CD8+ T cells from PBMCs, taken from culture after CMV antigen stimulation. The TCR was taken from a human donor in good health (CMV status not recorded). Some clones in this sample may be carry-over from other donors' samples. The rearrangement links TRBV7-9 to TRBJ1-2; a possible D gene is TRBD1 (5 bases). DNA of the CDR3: TGTGCCAGCAGCTCCGGGACCCTCGTTCATGGCTACACCTTC. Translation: CASSSGTLVHGYTF.